Following are 16 T cell receptor beta chains from one sample sequenced in a study of T cells expressing NK-cell markers. TCRdb re-analyzed the 5' RACE reads; it lists each CDR3 protein once, without DNA. In all, the sample yields about 450,000 distinct CDR3 sequences. The sequencing input was blood T cells: a sorted CD56 or NKG2C T cell subset, CD4+ or CD8+ T cells, or bulk PBMC T cells (not recorded which). The source is a woman between 18 and 70 years old in good health.

The chain recombines TRBV4-3 with TRBJ1-5. The CDR3 is made up of 15 amino acids. Germline CDR1 LGHNA, CDR2 YSLEER. CDR3 sequence: CASSPRRQANQPQHF.

The chain uses TRBV7-2 and TRBJ2-5. The CDR3 has 13 amino acids. CDR1 is SGHTA, CDR2 FQGNSA, per germline. CDR3 region: CASSDFLQETQYF.

This CDR3 reads CAWSEGGQGYYQPQHF. The rearrangement uses TRBV30 and TRBJ1-5; TCRdb's assignment of TRBD1 cannot be checked, as there is no DNA. There are 16 residues in the CDR3. CDR1 and CDR2 from the germline V gene are GTSNPN and SVGIG (reference sequence).

This chain links TRBV29-1 with TRBJ2-5; TCRdb gives TRBD2 as the D gene, but with no DNA this cannot be confirmed. This CDR3 region has 14 residues. Germline CDR1 reads SQVTM; CDR2 reads ANQGSEA. The CDR3 sequence is CSAPRSGGRGTQYF.

The V and J genes are TRBV12-3 or TRBV12-4 and TRBJ1-5; TCRdb picks TRBD1, but there is no DNA to check that call. The CDR3 has 16 residues. CDR3 sequence: CASSPTGTGVSQPQHF.

The chain combines TRBV4-3 with TRBJ2-1. Germline lookup yields CDR1 LGHNA and CDR2 YSLEER. This CDR3 spans 15 amino acids. The CDR3 sequence: CASSQDLKSYNEQFF.

The chain couples TRBV29-1 to TRBJ1-4; TCRdb's D call, TRBD1, is unchecked because there is no DNA. This CDR3 is 13 amino acids long. The germline V gene encodes CDR1 SQVTM and CDR2 ANQGSEA. This chain's CDR3 is CSVRTGWNEKLFF.

The chain uses TRBV15 and TRBJ2-7; TCRdb selects TRBD2, and the lack of DNA leaves this call unchecked. CDR1 and CDR2 (germline): LNHNV, YYDKDF (reference sequence). The CDR3 is 17 amino acids. Here the CDR3 reads CATSRGHTSGSSYEQYF.

The chain employs TRBV20-1 and TRBJ2-1; the TRBD2 assignment by TCRdb is unverifiable without DNA. Germline lookup yields CDR1 DFQATT and CDR2 SNEGSKA (reference sequence). There are 14 residues in the CDR3. CDR3 amino acids: CSASVAGGPNEQFF.

V and J are TRBV7-9 and TRBJ2-1; TCRdb's D gene call, TRBD2, goes unchecked for lack of DNA. The germline V gene encodes CDR1 SEHNR and CDR2 FQNEAQ (reference sequence). This CDR3 has 12 amino acids. CDR3 region: CASRNGSGEQFF.

This chain connects TRBV12-3 or TRBV12-4 to TRBJ2-7; TCRdb outputs TRBD1, but without DNA this stays unchecked. The length of the CDR3 is 12 residues. CDR3 loop: CASSGGGREQYF.

V gene TRBV7-9 combines with J gene TRBJ2-7; absent DNA, TCRdb's TRBD1 call cannot be checked. The CDR3 runs 13 residues. CDR1 is SEHNR, CDR2 FQNEAQ, per germline (reference sequence). Here the CDR3 reads CASTFDRAYEQYF. Full variable domain (rest looked up from reference TRBV7-9 and TRBJ2-7): DTGVSQNPRHKITKRGQNVTFRCDPISEHNRLYWYRQTLGQGPEFLTYFQNEAQLEKSRLLSDRFSAERPKGSFSTLEIQRTEQGDSAMYLCASTFDRAYEQYFGPGTRLTVT.

The rearrangement joins TRBV27 to TRBJ2-2. Germline-derived CDR1 and CDR2 are MNHEY and SMNVEV (reference sequence). The CDR3 is made up of 15 amino acids. CDR3: CASSSSVRVTGELFF.

The chain uses TRBV9 and TRBJ2-1. CDR1 and CDR2 from the germline V gene are SGDLS and YYNGEE. This CDR3 has 13 amino acids. CDR3 protein: CASSPPLYNEQFF.

The chain joins TRBV7-8 to TRBJ2-7; TCRdb indicates TRBD2, and absent DNA this call remains unverified. CDR1 SGHVS and CDR2 FQNEAQ come from the germline V gene. This CDR3 is 15 amino acids long. The CDR3 reads CASSPIAGFSYEQYF.

The CDR3 reads CSARDPASGSYNEQFF. The chain recombines TRBV20-1 with TRBJ2-1; TCRdb gives TRBD2 as the D gene, but with no DNA this cannot be confirmed. CDR1 DFQATT and CDR2 SNEGSKA come from the germline V gene (reference sequence). This CDR3 contains 16 residues.